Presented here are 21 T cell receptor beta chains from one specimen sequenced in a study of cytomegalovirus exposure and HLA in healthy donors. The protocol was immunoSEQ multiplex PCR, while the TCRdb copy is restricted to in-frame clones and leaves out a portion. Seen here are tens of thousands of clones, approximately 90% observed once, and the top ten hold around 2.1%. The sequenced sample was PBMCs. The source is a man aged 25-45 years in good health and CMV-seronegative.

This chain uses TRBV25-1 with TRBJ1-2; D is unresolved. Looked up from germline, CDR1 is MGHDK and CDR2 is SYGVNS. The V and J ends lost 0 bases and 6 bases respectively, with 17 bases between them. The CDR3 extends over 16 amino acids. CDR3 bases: TGTGCCAGCAGTGAATACGGGCGGGCCCCTACCAATGGCTACACCTTC. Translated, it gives CASSEYGRAPTNGYTF.

CDR3 residues: CASNRDREGYEQYF. CDR3 in DNA: TGTGCCAGCAACAGGGACCGAGAGGGCTACGAGCAGTACTTC. The rearrangement uses TRBV6-1 and TRBJ2-7, with a weak D call TRBD1 (6 bases). The germline V and J ends were trimmed by 7 bases and 3 bases, with 16 bases remaining between them. The CDR3 is made up of 14 amino acids. Germline V lookup: CDR1 MNHNS, CDR2 SASEGT.

CDR3 sequence reads: CASSFRTEAFF. The CDR3 DNA is TGTGCCAGCAGTTTCCGCACTGAAGCTTTCTTT. V gene TRBV28 combines with J gene TRBJ1-1; D not certain. Germline loops: CDR1 MDHEN, CDR2 SYDVKM. The CDR3 totals 11 residues. V shed 3 bases and J shed 4 bases, with 3 bases lying between them.

CDR3 nucleotide sequence: TGTGCCAGCAGACACGGGAGGACTAATCAGCCCCAGCATTTT. Amino acids: CASRHGRTNQPQHF. The chain links TRBV2 to TRBJ1-5, with no clear D. The CDR3 extends over 14 amino acids. Per germline, CDR1 SNHLY and CDR2 FYNNEI. V shed 6 bases and J shed 4 bases, with 13 bases lying between them.

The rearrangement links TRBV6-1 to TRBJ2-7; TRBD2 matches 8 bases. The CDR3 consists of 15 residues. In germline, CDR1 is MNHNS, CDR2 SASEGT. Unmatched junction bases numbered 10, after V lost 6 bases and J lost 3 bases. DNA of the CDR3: TGTGCCAGCAGGACCACTACTAGCGGCTTCTACGAGCAGTACTTC. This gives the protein CASRTTTSGFYEQYF.

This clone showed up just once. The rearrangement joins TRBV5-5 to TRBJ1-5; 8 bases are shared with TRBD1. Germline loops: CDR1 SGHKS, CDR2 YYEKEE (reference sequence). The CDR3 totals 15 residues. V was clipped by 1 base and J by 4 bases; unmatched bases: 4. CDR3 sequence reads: CASSLTGGPNQPQHF. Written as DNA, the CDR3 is TGTGCCAGCAGCTTGACAGGGGGGCCAAATCAGCCCCAGCATTTT.

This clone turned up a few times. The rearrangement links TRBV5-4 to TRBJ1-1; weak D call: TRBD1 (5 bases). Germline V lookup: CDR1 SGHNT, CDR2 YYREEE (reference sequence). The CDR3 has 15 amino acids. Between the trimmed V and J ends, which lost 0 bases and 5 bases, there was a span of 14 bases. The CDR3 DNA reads TGTGCCAGCAGCTTGGCGGGGGTTCCGAGGACTGAAGCTTTCTTT. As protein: CASSLAGVPRTEAFF.

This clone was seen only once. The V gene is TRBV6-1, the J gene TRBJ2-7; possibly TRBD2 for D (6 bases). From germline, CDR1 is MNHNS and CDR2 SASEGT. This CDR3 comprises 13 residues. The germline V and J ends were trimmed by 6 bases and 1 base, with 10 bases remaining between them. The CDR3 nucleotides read TGTGCCAGCAGCCTTCGGGGGTCCTACGAGCAGTACTTC. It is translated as CASSLRGSYEQYF.

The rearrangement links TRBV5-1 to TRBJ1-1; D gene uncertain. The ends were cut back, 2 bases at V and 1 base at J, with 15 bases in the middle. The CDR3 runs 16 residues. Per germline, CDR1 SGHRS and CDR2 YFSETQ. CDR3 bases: TGCGCCAGCAGCTTCGGGGATAGCCGAGGGAACACTGAAGCTTTCTTT. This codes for CASSFGDSRGNTEAFF.

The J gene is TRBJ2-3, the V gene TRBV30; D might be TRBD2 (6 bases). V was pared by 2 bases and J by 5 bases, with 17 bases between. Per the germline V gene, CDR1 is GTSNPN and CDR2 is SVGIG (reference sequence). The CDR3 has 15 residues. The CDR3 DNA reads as TGTGCCTGGAGTAAATATCTAGCGCATAGAGATACGCAGTATTTT. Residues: CAWSKYLAHRDTQYF. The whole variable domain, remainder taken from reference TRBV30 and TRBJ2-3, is SQTIHQWPATLVQPVGSPLSLECTVEGTSNPNLYWYRQAAGRGLQLLFYSVGIGQISSEVPQNLSASRPQDRQFILSSKKLLLSDSGFYLCAWSKYLAHRDTQYFGPGTRLTVL.

The CDR3 here is CASDVLVAGGYSNQPQHF. For the CDR3, the DNA is TGTGCCAGCGACGTTCTGGTGGCAGGGGGATATAGCAATCAGCCCCAGCATTTT. This sequence joins TRBV28 and TRBJ1-5; 7 nucleotides match TRBD1. With 8 bases clipped from V and 0 bases from J, the junction kept 16 bases outside the gene matches. CDR3 length: 18 amino acids. Per germline, CDR1 MDHEN and CDR2 SYDVKM.

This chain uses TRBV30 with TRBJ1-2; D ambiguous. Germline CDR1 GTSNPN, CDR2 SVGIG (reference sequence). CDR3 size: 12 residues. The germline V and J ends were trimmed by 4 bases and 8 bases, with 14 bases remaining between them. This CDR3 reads CAWTVGPSGYTF. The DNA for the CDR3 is TGTGCCTGGACTGTAGGGCCTAGCGGCTACACCTTC. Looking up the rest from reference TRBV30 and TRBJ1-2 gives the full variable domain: SQTIHQWPATLVQPVGSPLSLECTVEGTSNPNLYWYRQAAGRGLQLLFYSVGIGQISSEVPQNLSASRPQDRQFILSSKKLLLSDSGFYLCAWTVGPSGYTFGSGTRLTVV.

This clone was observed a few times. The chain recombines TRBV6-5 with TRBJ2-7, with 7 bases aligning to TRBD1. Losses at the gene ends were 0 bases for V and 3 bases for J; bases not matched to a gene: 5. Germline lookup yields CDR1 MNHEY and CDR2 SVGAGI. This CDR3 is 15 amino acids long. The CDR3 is CASSYSYRDSYEQYF. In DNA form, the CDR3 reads TGTGCCAGCAGTTACTCGTATCGGGACAGCTACGAGCAGTACTTC.

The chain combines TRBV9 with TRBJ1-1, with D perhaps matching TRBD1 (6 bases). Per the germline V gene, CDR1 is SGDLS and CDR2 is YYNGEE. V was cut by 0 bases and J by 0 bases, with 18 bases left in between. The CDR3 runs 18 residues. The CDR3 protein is CASSVGTADEFMNTEAFF. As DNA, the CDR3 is TGTGCCAGCAGCGTAGGGACAGCCGACGAATTCATGAACACTGAAGCTTTCTTT.

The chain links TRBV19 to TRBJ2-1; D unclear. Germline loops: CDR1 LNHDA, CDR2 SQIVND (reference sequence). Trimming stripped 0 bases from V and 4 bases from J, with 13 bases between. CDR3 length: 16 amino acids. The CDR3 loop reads CASSIDSTAPYNEQFF. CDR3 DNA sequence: TGTGCCAGTAGTATAGACTCCACAGCTCCGTACAATGAGCAGTTCTTC.

CDR3: CASSVVQSAGPDDTQYF. The CDR3 nucleotides are TGTGCCAGCAGCGTAGTTCAATCCGCGGGGCCGGACGATACGCAGTATTTT. This chain uses TRBV9 with TRBJ2-3; tentatively, D is TRBD2 (6 bases). Germline loops: CDR1 SGDLS, CDR2 YYNGEE. The CDR3 contains 17 residues. The V and J ends lost 0 bases and 6 bases respectively, with 20 bases between them.

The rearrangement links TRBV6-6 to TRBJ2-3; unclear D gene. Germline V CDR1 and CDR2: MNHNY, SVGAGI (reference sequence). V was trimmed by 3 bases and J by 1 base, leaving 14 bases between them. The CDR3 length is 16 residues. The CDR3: CASSYVRRVGTDTQYF. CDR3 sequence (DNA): TGTGCCAGCAGTTATGTCAGGCGCGTTGGCACAGATACGCAGTATTTT.

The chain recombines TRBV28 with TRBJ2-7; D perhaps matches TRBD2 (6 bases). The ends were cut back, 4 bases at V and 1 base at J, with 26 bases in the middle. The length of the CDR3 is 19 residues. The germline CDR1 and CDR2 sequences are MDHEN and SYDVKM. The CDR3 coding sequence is TGTGCCAGCAGTTATTTGTCGGGAGCCGTAAAGGTTACTTCCTACGAGCAGTACTTC. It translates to CASSYLSGAVKVTSYEQYF.

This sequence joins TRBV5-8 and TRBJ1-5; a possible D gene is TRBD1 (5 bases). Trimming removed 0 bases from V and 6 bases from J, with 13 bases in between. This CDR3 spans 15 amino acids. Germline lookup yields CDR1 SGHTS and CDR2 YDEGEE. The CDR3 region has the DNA TGTGCCAGCAGCTTGGGGGTCAGGGAGGGTCAGCCCCAGCATTTT. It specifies CASSLGVREGQPQHF.

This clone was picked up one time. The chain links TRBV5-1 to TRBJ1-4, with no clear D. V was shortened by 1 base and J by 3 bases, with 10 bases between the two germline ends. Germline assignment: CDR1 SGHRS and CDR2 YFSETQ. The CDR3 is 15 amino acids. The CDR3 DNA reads TGCGCCAGCAGCTTGACCGGGGATGCTAATGAAAAACTGTTTTTT. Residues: CASSLTGDANEKLFF.

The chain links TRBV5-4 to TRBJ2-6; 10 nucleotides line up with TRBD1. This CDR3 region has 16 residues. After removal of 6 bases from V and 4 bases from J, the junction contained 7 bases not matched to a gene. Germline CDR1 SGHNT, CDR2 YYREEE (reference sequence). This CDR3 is CASNDRGRSGANVLTF. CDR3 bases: TGTGCCAGCAACGACAGGGGGCGGTCAGGGGCCAACGTCCTGACTTTC.